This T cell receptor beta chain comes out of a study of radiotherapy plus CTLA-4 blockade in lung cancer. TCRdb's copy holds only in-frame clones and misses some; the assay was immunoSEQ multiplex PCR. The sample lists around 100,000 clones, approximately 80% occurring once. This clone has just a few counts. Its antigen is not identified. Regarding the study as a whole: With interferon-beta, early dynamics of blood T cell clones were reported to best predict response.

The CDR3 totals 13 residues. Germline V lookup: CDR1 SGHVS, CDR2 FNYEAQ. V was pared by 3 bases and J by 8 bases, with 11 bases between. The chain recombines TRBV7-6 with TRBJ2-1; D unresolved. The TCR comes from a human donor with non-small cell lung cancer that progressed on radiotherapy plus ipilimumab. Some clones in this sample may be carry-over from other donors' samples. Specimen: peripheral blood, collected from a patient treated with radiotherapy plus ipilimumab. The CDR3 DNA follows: TGTGCCAGCAGCTTCCTAGGGAACGATGAGCAGTTCTTC. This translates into CASSFLGNDEQFF.